This TCR beta chain was profiled in a study of T cell changes during pregnancy in multiple sclerosis. The repertoire was sequenced with immunoSEQ multiplex PCR; TCRdb's copy has only in-frame clones and lacks some. Altogether 56,000 or so clones are present, over 75% being singletons, with the ten largest covering around 2.3%. The CDR3 contains 11 residues. The input for sequencing was peripheral blood, taken in the first trimester of pregnancy. The sequence came from a female donor in good health, enrolled as a control in a pregnancy study. The chain uses TRBV21-1 and TRBJ1-4; TRBD1, as called in the table, went unchecked against the DNA. TRBV21-1 is marked as a pseudogene. The DNA for the CDR3 is TGTGCCAGCAATAGGGGGGAAAAACTGTTTTTT. It specifies CASNRGEKLFF.